This section outlines one TCR beta chain sequence together with its context. Its antigen is not known. This entry belongs to a study of T cells expressing NK-cell markers. Study as a whole: Sorted CD3+CD56-NKG2C+, CD3+CD56+NKG2C+ and CD3+CD56+NKG2C- T cells supplied the TCR beta repertoires. Overall study results and limits: The study left the HCMV specificity of expanded NKG2C+ T cell clones unresolved.

This CDR3 comprises 14 residues. Germline V lookup: CDR1 MNHNS, CDR2 SASEGT. Each CDR3 protein gets one entry in TCRdb, which reprocessed the 5' RACE reads and gives no DNA. The sample features about 460,000 distinct CDR3 sequences, with almost 1.5% in its top ten. Sequencing was done on a sample of blood T cells: a sorted CD56 or NKG2C T cell subset, CD4+ or CD8+ T cells, or bulk PBMC T cells (not recorded which). The origin of this receptor is a woman aged 45-65 years in good health. The rearrangement links TRBV6-1 to TRBJ2-5; checking the TCRdb D call of TRBD1 is not possible without DNA. The CDR3 reads CASSEGGAGETQYF.